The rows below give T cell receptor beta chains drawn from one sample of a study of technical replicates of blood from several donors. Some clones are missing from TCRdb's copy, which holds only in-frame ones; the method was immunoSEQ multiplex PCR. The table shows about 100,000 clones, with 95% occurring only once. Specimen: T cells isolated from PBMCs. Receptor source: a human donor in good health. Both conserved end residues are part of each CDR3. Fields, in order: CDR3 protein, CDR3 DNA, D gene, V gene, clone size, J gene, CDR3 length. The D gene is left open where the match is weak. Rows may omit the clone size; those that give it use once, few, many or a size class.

CASSRDFVGYNEQFF	TGCGCCAGCAGCCGGGACTTTGTGGGATACAATGAGCAGTTCTTC	.	TRBV4-1	.	TRBJ2-1	15
CASSVYSFYTF	TGTGCCAGCAGTGTTTATTCTTTTTACACCTTC	.	TRBV6-1	.	TRBJ1-2	11
CASSLGEGTGYGYTF	TGCGCCAGCAGCTTGGGGGAGGGGACCGGCTATGGCTACACCTTC	.	TRBV5-1	.	TRBJ1-2	15
CASSAPQGMSTEAFF	TGTGCCAGCAGCGCACCACAGGGGATGAGCACTGAAGCTTTCTTT	TRBD1	TRBV11-2	.	TRBJ1-1	15
CASSQPTLDREAFF	TGCGCCAGCAGCCAACCGACCCTGGACAGGGAAGCTTTCTTT	TRBD1	TRBV4-1	few	TRBJ1-1	14
CASRWGVNTEAFF	TGTGCCAGCAGGTGGGGGGTGAACACTGAAGCTTTCTTT	.	TRBV6-1	.	TRBJ1-1	13
CASKTQGNTEAFF	TGTGCCAGCAAGACACAGGGGAACACTGAAGCTTTCTTT	.	TRBV9	.	TRBJ1-1	13
CASSHQGNQPQHF	TGTGCCAGTAGTCACCAGGGAAATCAGCCCCAGCATTTT	.	TRBV19	once	TRBJ1-5	13
CAWSAGLGQVFVGNQPQHF	TGTGCCTGGAGTGCCGGGCTGGGACAGGTATTTGTTGGCAATCAGCCCCAGCATTTT	TRBD1	TRBV30	.	TRBJ1-5	19
CASSVATGGYEQYF	TGTGCCAGCAGCGTAGCTACGGGGGGCTACGAGCAGTACTTC	TRBD2	TRBV9	.	TRBJ2-7	14
CASRSWGGHQPQHF	TGTGCCAGTAGATCCTGGGGGGGCCATCAGCCCCAGCATTTT	.	TRBV19	once	TRBJ1-5	14
CASSLSLAGRELFF	TGTGCCAGCAGCTTATCACTAGCGGGAAGGGAGCTGTTTTTT	TRBD2	TRBV11-3	.	TRBJ2-2	14
CASSLVGQGLVLNTEAFF	TGTGCCAGCAGTTTAGTGGGACAGGGATTGGTGTTGAACACTGAAGCTTTCTTT	TRBD1	TRBV28	.	TRBJ1-1	18
CASSFRQDNEQFF	TGTGCCAGCAGCTTCCGACAGGACAATGAGCAGTTCTTC	.	TRBV11-2	.	TRBJ2-1	13
CASSDLGTGMYGYTF	TGTGCCAGTAGCGACTTAGGGACAGGGATGTATGGCTACACCTTC	TRBD1	TRBV19	.	TRBJ1-2	15
CASSEFLNRLNQPQHF	TGTGCCAGCAGTGAATTTTTAAACAGGTTAAATCAGCCCCAGCATTTT	.	TRBV6-1	.	TRBJ1-5	16
CASSIGGQANQPQHF	TGTGCCAGTAGTATAGGGGGACAGGCTAATCAGCCCCAGCATTTT	TRBD1	TRBV19	.	TRBJ1-5	15
CASSPLTGMDTEAFF	TGTGCCAGCAGTCCCCTGACAGGGATGGACACTGAAGCTTTCTTT	TRBD1	TRBV27	.	TRBJ1-1	15
CASGGQGRSYEQYF	TGTGCCAGCGGGGGACAGGGAAGAAGCTACGAGCAGTACTTC	TRBD1	TRBV7-8	.	TRBJ2-7	14
CASSSRGSGETQYF	TGTGCCAGCAGCTCCAGGGGCTCAGGAGAGACCCAGTACTTC	.	TRBV5-5	.	TRBJ2-5	14
CASSVWGDSYYNSPLHF	TGTGCCAGCAGCGTCTGGGGGGACAGCTACTATAATTCACCCCTCCACTTT	TRBD1	TRBV9	.	TRBJ1-6	17
CASSWGQAAFF	TGCGCCAGCAGCTGGGGGCAGGCAGCTTTCTTT	.	TRBV5-1	.	TRBJ1-1	11
CASTAGGNDQPQHF	TGTGCCAGCACCGCGGGGGGAAACGATCAGCCCCAGCATTTT	.	TRBV6-1	.	TRBJ1-5	14
CASSVHRTPRGGYTF	TGTGCCAGCAGCGTCCACAGGACCCCAAGAGGTGGCTACACCTTC	.	TRBV11-1	.	TRBJ1-2	15